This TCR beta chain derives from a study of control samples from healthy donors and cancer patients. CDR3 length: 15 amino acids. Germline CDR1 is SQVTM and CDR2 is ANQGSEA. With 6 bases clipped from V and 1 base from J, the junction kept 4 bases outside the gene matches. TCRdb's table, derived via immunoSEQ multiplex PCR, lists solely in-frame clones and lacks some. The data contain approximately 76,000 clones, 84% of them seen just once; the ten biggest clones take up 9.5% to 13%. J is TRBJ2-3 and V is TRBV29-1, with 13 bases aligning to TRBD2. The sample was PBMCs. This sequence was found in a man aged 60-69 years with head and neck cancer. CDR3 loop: CSVAGTSGGTDTQYF. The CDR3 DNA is TGCAGCGTGGCTGGGACTAGCGGGGGCACAGATACGCAGTATTTT.